A single TCR beta chain is shown here with its context. The record originates from a study of blood T cell repertoires in COVID-19. Study context: The samples span acute and convalescent COVID-19 from the United States, Italy and Spain.

Residents of under 25 US areas, aged about 18 to 95 years, made up the participants. Participant-reported clinical history was the basis for cohort assignment. Cohort 3 recovery required two negative PCRs, clearance, or symptom resolution. Sequencing was performed with immunoSEQ multiplex PCR; in TCRdb, only in-frame clones are kept and a portion is missing. Of roughly 380,000 clones listed, approximately 84% are singletons. V was pared by 5 bases and J by 5 bases, with 9 bases of the junction left unmatched. The CDR3 has 14 residues. Per germline, CDR1 MNHEY and CDR2 SMNVEV (reference sequence). The chain employs TRBV27 and TRBJ2-7; TRBD1 matches at 7 bases. The sample comprised PBMCs or T cells enriched from blood (not recorded which). This TCR was sampled from a woman under 40 who had recovered from COVID-19. The CDR3 protein is CASSARGGSHEQYF. CDR3 nucleotides: TGTGCCAGCAGTGCAAGAGGGGGCAGCCACGAGCAGTACTTC.